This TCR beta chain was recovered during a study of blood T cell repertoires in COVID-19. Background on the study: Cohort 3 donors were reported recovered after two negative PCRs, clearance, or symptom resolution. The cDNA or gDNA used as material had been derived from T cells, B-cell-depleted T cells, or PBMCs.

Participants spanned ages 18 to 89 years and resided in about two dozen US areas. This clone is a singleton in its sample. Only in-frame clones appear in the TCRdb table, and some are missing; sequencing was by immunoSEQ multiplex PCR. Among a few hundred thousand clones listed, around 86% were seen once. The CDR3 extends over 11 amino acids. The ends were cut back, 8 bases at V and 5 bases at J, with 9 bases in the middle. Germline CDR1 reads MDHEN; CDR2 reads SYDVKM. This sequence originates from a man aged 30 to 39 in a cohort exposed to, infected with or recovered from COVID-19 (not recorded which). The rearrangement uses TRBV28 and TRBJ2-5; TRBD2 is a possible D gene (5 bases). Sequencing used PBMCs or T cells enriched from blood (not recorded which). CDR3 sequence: CASERGETQYF. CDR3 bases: TGTGCCAGCGAGAGAGGGGAGACCCAGTACTTC.